This T cell receptor (beta chain) was found in a study of Graves' ophthalmopathy and Graves' hyperthyroidism. Diagnosis used clinical symptoms, serum thyroxine, TRAb, thyroid ultrasound and orbital computed tomography. The CDR3 spans 15 residues. From germline, CDR1 is MNHNY and CDR2 SVGAGI (reference sequence). Trimming removed 0 bases from V and 5 bases from J, with 10 bases in between. The sample holds a few counts of this clonotype. Amplification of TCR beta CDR3 regions used RNA transcripts. In the first round, RT-PCR was carried out with HTBI primers, and a multiplex PCR formed the second round. MiXCR, run by TCRdb on the multiplex PCR reads, gives a single entry per CDR3 protein. The sample has around 1.1 million distinct CDR3 sequences; about 40% are singletons.

The chain recombines TRBV6-6 with TRBJ2-2; D not resolved. The sequencing input was peripheral blood or thyroid tissue (not recorded which). The sequence was obtained from an adult man with Graves' hyperthyroidism. The CDR3: CASSYSNPDTGELFF. The DNA for the CDR3 is TGTGCCAGCAGTTACTCGAATCCGGATACCGGGGAGCTGTTTTTT.